One and the same sample provided the 8 T cell receptor beta chains below, sequenced in a study of T cell changes during pregnancy in multiple sclerosis. Sequencing was performed with immunoSEQ multiplex PCR; in TCRdb, only in-frame clones are kept and a portion is missing. The table shows approximately 120,000 clones, with roughly 97% occurring only once. The source was peripheral blood, collected after pregnancy. These receptors came from a female donor with multiple sclerosis, enrolled in a pregnancy study.

The J gene is TRBJ2-1, the V gene TRBV6-6; 7 nucleotides align to TRBD2. J was trimmed by 1 base and V by 4 bases; bases with no gene match: 7. Germline CDR1 reads MNHNY; CDR2 reads SVGAGI (reference sequence). This CDR3 region has 16 residues. This CDR3 is CASSFLAVISYNEQFF. CDR3 bases: TGTGCCAGCAGTTTCCTAGCGGTGATATCCTACAATGAGCAGTTCTTC.

This chain joins TRBV28 and TRBJ1-5; possibly TRBD1 for D (6 bases). This CDR3 has 14 residues. The V gene's germline CDR1 is MDHEN and CDR2 SYDVKM. The V and J ends lost 3 bases and 6 bases respectively, with 12 bases between them. Here the CDR3 reads CASSFTGLSQPQHF. The CDR3 nucleotides are TGTGCCAGCAGTTTCACAGGGTTAAGTCAGCCCCAGCATTTT.

The V gene is TRBV4-1, the J gene TRBJ1-2; tentative D call: TRBD1 (5 bases). The CDR3 loop spans 15 amino acids. The germline V gene has CDR1 MGHRA and CDR2 YSYEKL. The V end was cut by 1 base, the J end by 4 bases, with 13 bases between. CDR3 in DNA: TGCGCCAGCAGCCAAGCTGACCAGGGTTCCTATGGCTACACCTTC. It codes for CASSQADQGSYGYTF.

The gene calls are TRBV5-1 and TRBJ2-7, with 8 bases that match TRBD2. Germline V gene lookup returns CDR1 SGHRS and CDR2 YFSETQ. The CDR3 covers 13 residues. After removal of 5 bases from V and 0 bases from J, the junction contained 1 base not matched to a gene. The CDR3 protein is CASRSGSSYEQYF. The DNA for the CDR3 is TGCGCCAGCAGGAGCGGGAGCTCCTACGAGCAGTACTTC.

This chain uses TRBV27 with TRBJ2-5, with TRBD2 identical over 9 bases. This CDR3 region has 16 residues. With V trimmed by 6 bases and J by 4 bases, 12 bases remained unmatched. Germline CDR1 reads MNHEY; CDR2 reads SMNVEV (reference sequence). The CDR3 DNA reads as TGTGCCAGCAGCTCCATAGCGGGAGCGGGTGGAGAGACCCAGTACTTC. Amino acid sequence: CASSSIAGAGGETQYF.

As DNA, the CDR3 is TGTGCCAGCAGCCAAGATACTAGCGCGGAACCCACCGGGGAGCTGTTTTTT. Translating it yields CASSQDTSAEPTGELFF. The chain recombines TRBV4-2 with TRBJ2-2; TRBD2 aligns across 7 bases. The CDR3 sequence is 17 residues long. Germline CDR1 LGHNA, CDR2 YNFKEQ. V shed 0 bases, J shed 4 bases, and the junction held 8 bases outside the gene matches.

V and J are TRBV6-4 and TRBJ2-7, with TRBD2 identical over 10 bases. V trimming: 3 bases; J trimming: 0 bases; junction bases outside the gene matches: 17. The CDR3 contains 20 residues. Germline-derived CDR1 and CDR2 are MRHNA and SNTAGT. The CDR3 coding sequence is TGTGCCAGCAGTGATTTTAGGCAGGGCGAGGAGCGGGAGGGCTCCTACGAGCAGTACTTC. Translating it yields CASSDFRQGEEREGSYEQYF.

The chain employs TRBV5-1 and TRBJ2-1; TRBD2 matches 10 bases. This CDR3 comprises 14 residues. With 4 bases clipped from V and 9 bases from J, the junction kept 7 bases outside the gene matches. Germline V gives CDR1 SGHRS, CDR2 YFSETQ. CDR3 residues: CASSPAGGPGEQFF. CDR3 coding DNA: TGCGCCAGCAGCCCAGCGGGAGGGCCAGGTGAGCAGTTCTTC.